A selection of T cell receptor beta chains follows, all from one sample in a study of T cell responses to AZD1222 COVID-19 vaccine. Profiling relied on immunoSEQ multiplex PCR, and the TCRdb table lists in-frame clones only, not all of them. Altogether 100,000 to 150,000 clones are present, approximately 85% being singletons, with the ten largest covering about 4.4%. The starting material was peripheral blood, obtained 28 days after the second AZD1222 dose. These receptors originate from an adult who received the AZD1222 COVID-19 vaccine. Each CDR3 is given with its conserved first and last residue. D genes are given only for firm matches. A row's size may be missing; if present it is once, few, many or a size class.

j_gene	abundance	d_gene	v_gene	CDR3nt	CDR3aa
TRBJ2-3	.	.	TRBV6-1	TGTGCCAGCAGTGAAAGGGGGGTAGCGGATACGCAGTATTTT	CASSERGVADTQYF
TRBJ1-3	.	.	TRBV6-1	TGTGCCAGCAGTGGGCGGCACAGTTTCGCGCCCTCTGGAAACACCATATATTTT	CASSGRHSFAPSGNTIYF
TRBJ2-1	few	TRBD1	TRBV6-2/TRBV6-3	TGTGCCAGCAGTTACTCGCCCCCAGGGGGCATCTACAATGAGCAGTTCTTC	CASSYSPPGGIYNEQFF
TRBJ1-6	.	.	TRBV27	TGTGCCAGCAGTTTGGGTGGGGAAAGCTCCTATAATTCACCCCTCCACTTT	CASSLGGESSYNSPLHF
TRBJ1-1	.	.	TRBV3-1/TRBV3-2	TGTGCCAGCAGCCGTCGGGACACATACAACACTGAAGCTTTCTTT	CASSRRDTYNTEAFF
TRBJ1-4	.	.	TRBV14	TGTGCCAGCAGCCAAGTAATGCCGGGCCGCGATGAAAAACTGTTTTTT	CASSQVMPGRDEKLFF
TRBJ1-5	.	.	TRBV28	TGTGCCAGCACTAAGGAGCTGCGACGGCCCCAGCATTTT	CASTKELRRPQHF
TRBJ1-3	.	.	TRBV19	TGTGCCAGTAGTTCGGTGGGAAACACCATATATTTT	CASSSVGNTIYF
TRBJ2-1	.	.	TRBV6-4	TGTGCCAGCCCCTTGTGTCTCAGGACAGCCACTGAGCCCGATGAGCAGTTCTTC	CASPLCLRTATEPDEQFF
TRBJ2-3	.	.	TRBV12-5	TGTGCTAGTGGTTTGGGAATCGAGGATACGCAGTATTTT	CASGLGIEDTQYF
TRBJ1-6	.	.	TRBV6-6	TGTGCCAGCAGTTACTCTTCTGGGCTGAATTCACCCCTCCACTTT	CASSYSSGLNSPLHF
TRBJ1-1	.	TRBD1	TRBV30	TGTGCCGGGACAGGCACTATGAACACTGAAGCTTTCTTT	CAGTGTMNTEAFF
TRBJ1-2	.	.	TRBV28	TGTGCCAGCAGTTTGGACAGCTACTATGGCTACACCTTC	CASSLDSYYGYTF
TRBJ1-2	.	.	TRBV28	TGTGCCAGCAGTTTAGGAGGGGCGGGTAACTATGGCTACACCTTC	CASSLGGAGNYGYTF
TRBJ1-5	.	.	TRBV6-5	TGTGCCAGCAGTTACTCGAGCGGGTGGCTTGATCAGCCCCAGCATTTT	CASSYSSGWLDQPQHF
TRBJ2-5	.	.	TRBV9	TGTGCCAGCACCCGCGGGGCTGGTCAAGAGACCCAGTACTTC	CASTRGAGQETQYF
TRBJ1-1	once	TRBD1	TRBV4-2	TGTGCCAGCAGCCTACTGGGACAGCAGAACACTGAAGCTTTCTTT	CASSLLGQQNTEAFF